This T cell receptor (beta chain) was profiled in a study of human versus mouse CDR3 diversity and MHC coevolution. Study results and limitations: Six MHC II alleles selected the human T cells.

This CDR3 spans 20 amino acids. V lost 0 bases and J lost 2; bases outside the gene matches: 10. Germline V lookup: CDR1 SGHVS, CDR2 FNYEAQ. As for this clone: Its matching antigen is unknown.

Sequenced by immunoSEQ multiplex PCR; TCRdb stores in-frame clones only, minus some. The sample lists tens of thousands of clones; 90% to 95% were seen once. The V gene is TRBV7-6, the J gene TRBJ2-5, with TRBD2 identical over 15 bases. The source of this sequence is a person between 60 and 69 years old in good health. Sequenced material: naive CD4+ T cells from blood. Subset denoted: CD45RO-negative CD62L-positive naive CD4 T cells. The CDR3 loop is CASSLAGLAGGLGVQETQYF. For the CDR3, the DNA is TGTGCCAGCAGCTTAGCGGGACTAGCGGGAGGCCTAGGAGTTCAAGAGACCCAGTACTTC. Full variable domain (outside the CDR3, taken from reference TRBV7-6 and TRBJ2-5): GAGVSQSPRYKVTKRGQDVALRCDPISGHVSLYWYRQALGQGPEFLTYFNYEAQQDKSGLPNDRFSAERPEGSISTLTIQRTEQRDSAMYRCASSLAGLAGGLGVQETQYFGPGTRLLVL.